A selection of T cell receptor beta chains follows, all from one sample in a study of cytomegalovirus exposure and HLA in healthy donors. Clones were read by immunoSEQ multiplex PCR, and TCRdb kept only the in-frame ones, dropping some. In all, the sample yields around 100,000 clones. The sample consisted of PBMCs. The receptor set was obtained from a young man in good health and CMV-seronegative. The CDR3 runs from the conserved cysteine through the conserved F or W. The order of the fields is V gene, J gene, CDR3 protein.

v_gene: TRBV30; j_gene: TRBJ1-3; CDR3aa: CAWSVGRVSIPGNTIYF
v_gene: TRBV6-5; j_gene: TRBJ1-2; CDR3aa: CASSFTGAGGYTF
v_gene: TRBV6-5; j_gene: TRBJ1-5; CDR3aa: CASSRQARNQPQHF
v_gene: TRBV2; j_gene: TRBJ2-1; CDR3aa: CASSSGVYNEQFF
v_gene: TRBV7-2; j_gene: TRBJ1-1; CDR3aa: CASSGQGNTEAFF
v_gene: TRBV7-9; j_gene: TRBJ1-4; CDR3aa: CASSQTGQGYGNEKLFF
v_gene: TRBV12-5; j_gene: TRBJ2-7; CDR3aa: CASGVLGTSGAPGSYEQYF
v_gene: TRBV28; j_gene: TRBJ1-1; CDR3aa: CASSLIQDGDTEAFF
v_gene: TRBV19; j_gene: TRBJ2-1; CDR3aa: CASNRLLGPRTGAYNEQFF
v_gene: TRBV5-4; j_gene: TRBJ1-1; CDR3aa: CASSSNPPGGSTEAFF
v_gene: TRBV6-5; j_gene: TRBJ2-7; CDR3aa: CAGSYRPDSYEQYF
v_gene: TRBV5-4; j_gene: TRBJ1-2; CDR3aa: CASSAGQGHYGYTF
v_gene: TRBV5-1; j_gene: TRBJ2-5; CDR3aa: CASSLTQETQYF
v_gene: TRBV15; j_gene: TRBJ2-5; CDR3aa: CATSRAQGAEETQYF
v_gene: TRBV27; j_gene: .; CDR3aa: CASSLGQGAYEQYF
v_gene: TRBV11-2; j_gene: TRBJ2-7; CDR3aa: CASSYTKGGLAGDEQYF
v_gene: TRBV7-2; j_gene: TRBJ2-5; CDR3aa: CASSPRSSTQETQYF
v_gene: TRBV7-2; j_gene: TRBJ2-1; CDR3aa: CASSPGTKLYNEQFF
v_gene: TRBV29-1; j_gene: TRBJ2-1; CDR3aa: CSVEENSGSSYNEQFF
v_gene: TRBV5-1; j_gene: TRBJ2-6; CDR3aa: CASSLDVGSGANVLTF
v_gene: TRBV7-9; j_gene: TRBJ2-3; CDR3aa: CASSLGGLSTPSTDTQYF
v_gene: TRBV5-1; j_gene: TRBJ1-2; CDR3aa: CASSLGQSVGYTF
v_gene: TRBV6-1; j_gene: TRBJ2-4; CDR3aa: CASSVVQDTYDKNIQYF
v_gene: TRBV28; j_gene: TRBJ1-3; CDR3aa: CASRTGVAGNTIYF
v_gene: TRBV19; j_gene: TRBJ1-1; CDR3aa: CASSRTEVMNTEAFF
v_gene: TRBV11-2; j_gene: TRBJ2-3; CDR3aa: CASSARLAGGVTDTQYF
v_gene: TRBV7-8; j_gene: .; CDR3aa: CASSLAREYEQYF
v_gene: TRBV6-5; j_gene: TRBJ1-5; CDR3aa: CASSYGQFNQPQHF
v_gene: TRBV9; j_gene: TRBJ2-1; CDR3aa: CASSVGGTGWNEQFF
v_gene: TRBV7-3; j_gene: TRBJ2-2; CDR3aa: CASSTGGGPAGELFF
v_gene: TRBV5-1; j_gene: TRBJ1-6; CDR3aa: CASSLEGQGSQGVHF
v_gene: TRBV7-2; j_gene: TRBJ1-1; CDR3aa: CAGSLGRGQGYTEAFF
v_gene: TRBV9; j_gene: TRBJ1-2; CDR3aa: CASSVVAGEYGYTF
v_gene: TRBV19; j_gene: TRBJ1-2; CDR3aa: CASSPGTGMDYGYTF
v_gene: TRBV7-2; j_gene: TRBJ2-1; CDR3aa: CASSLKSGGAHEQFF
v_gene: TRBV5-1; j_gene: TRBJ2-3; CDR3aa: CASSFTLAGASTDTQYF
v_gene: TRBV7-2; j_gene: TRBJ1-1; CDR3aa: CASSPEMNTEAFF
v_gene: TRBV5-1; j_gene: TRBJ2-7; CDR3aa: CASSLEGGNEQYF
v_gene: TRBV7-2; j_gene: TRBJ2-3; CDR3aa: CASSPGQGGTDTQYF
v_gene: TRBV6-4; j_gene: TRBJ1-2; CDR3aa: CASSDPPPQEGYTF
v_gene: TRBV5-6; j_gene: TRBJ2-7; CDR3aa: CASRPAGGPSYEQYF
v_gene: TRBV11-2; j_gene: TRBJ1-2; CDR3aa: CASSSRDRGVYGYTF
v_gene: TRBV7-8; j_gene: TRBJ2-7; CDR3aa: CASSSTGFISYEQYF
v_gene: TRBV2; j_gene: TRBJ2-3; CDR3aa: CASSPPGTSLDTQYF
v_gene: TRBV10-3; j_gene: TRBJ1-5; CDR3aa: CAISGDRDNQPQHF
v_gene: TRBV7-9; j_gene: TRBJ1-5; CDR3aa: CASSTFGNQPQHF
v_gene: TRBV7-8; j_gene: TRBJ1-1; CDR3aa: CASSVTISTEAFF
v_gene: TRBV6-5; j_gene: TRBJ1-4; CDR3aa: CASSRQEQYEKLFF
v_gene: TRBV19; j_gene: TRBJ1-1; CDR3aa: CASSLLSGTEAFF
v_gene: TRBV13; j_gene: TRBJ2-3; CDR3aa: CASSLRGTYTDTQYF
v_gene: TRBV7-9; j_gene: TRBJ2-3; CDR3aa: CASGPLWTDTQYF
v_gene: TRBV7-2; j_gene: TRBJ2-5; CDR3aa: CASSLASPQETQYF
v_gene: TRBV28; j_gene: TRBJ2-7; CDR3aa: CASSFISGAYEQYF
v_gene: TRBV6-1; j_gene: TRBJ2-5; CDR3aa: CASSTSRQPQETQYF
v_gene: TRBV5-6; j_gene: TRBJ2-1; CDR3aa: CASSLDIDRGVYNEQFF